The table lists the clone carrying this T cell receptor beta chain with a few counts. The sample belongs to a study of early T cells in non-severe SARS-CoV-2 infection. Individual cDNA molecules were tagged with unique molecular identifiers. One entry per CDR3 protein results from TCRdb running MiXCR on the 5' RACE reads. The table lists about 110,000 distinct CDR3 sequences, around 10% of them singletons. Trimming stripped 3 bases from V and 1 base from J, with 7 bases between. CDR1 and CDR2 (germline): DFQATT, SNEGSKA (reference sequence). The CDR3 covers 13 residues. This chain uses TRBV20-1 with TRBJ1-3, with D hard to call. The receptor was isolated from an adult who was a healthcare worker with PCR-confirmed SARS-CoV-2 infection or an uninfected control (not recorded which). Source material: whole blood. CDR3 loop: CSASGLSGNTIYF. As DNA, the CDR3 is TGCAGTGCTAGCGGGTTATCTGGAAACACCATATATTTT.